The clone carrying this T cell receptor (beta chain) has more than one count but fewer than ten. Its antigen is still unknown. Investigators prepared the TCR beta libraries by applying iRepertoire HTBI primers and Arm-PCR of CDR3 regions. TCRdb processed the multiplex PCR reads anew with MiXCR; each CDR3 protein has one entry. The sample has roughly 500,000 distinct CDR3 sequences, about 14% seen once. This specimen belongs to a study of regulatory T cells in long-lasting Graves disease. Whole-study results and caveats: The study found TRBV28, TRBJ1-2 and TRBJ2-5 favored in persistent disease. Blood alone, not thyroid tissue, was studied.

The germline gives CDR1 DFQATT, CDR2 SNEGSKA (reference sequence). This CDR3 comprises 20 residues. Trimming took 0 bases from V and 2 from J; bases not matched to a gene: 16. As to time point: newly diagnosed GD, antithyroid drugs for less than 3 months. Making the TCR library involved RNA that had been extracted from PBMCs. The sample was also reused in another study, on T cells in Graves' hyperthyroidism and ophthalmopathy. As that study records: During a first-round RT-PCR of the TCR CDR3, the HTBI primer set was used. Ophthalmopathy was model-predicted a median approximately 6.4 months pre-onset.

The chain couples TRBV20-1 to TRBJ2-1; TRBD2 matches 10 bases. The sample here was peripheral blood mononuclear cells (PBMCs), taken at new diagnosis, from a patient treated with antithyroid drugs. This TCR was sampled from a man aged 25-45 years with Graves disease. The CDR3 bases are TGCAGTGCTAGAGATTTGGGTCCTAGCGGGAGAGGGGCGCCCTACAATGAGCAGTTCTTC. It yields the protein CSARDLGPSGRGAPYNEQFF.